The entry below describes one T cell receptor beta chain. Germline and junction disagree at one end, which may indicate a read error. This specimen comes from a study of blood T cell repertoires in COVID-19. As for the study in general: Material from acute and convalescent COVID-19 was sourced from the United States, Italy and Spain. Sample material is recorded as cDNA or gDNA derived from T cells, B-cell-depleted T cells, or PBMCs.

The CDR3 runs 14 residues. CDR1 is SSHAT and CDR2 is FNYEAQ in the germline V gene (reference sequence). Source study methods: Reference gene primer amplification in the assay estimated nucleated cell counts. Profiling relied on immunoSEQ multiplex PCR, and the TCRdb table lists in-frame clones only, not all of them. V, J and clone size are taken as reported in that table, and D and trimming were inferred from the DNA itself. The repertoire holds about 180,000 clones, with approximately 88% as singletons. The V call is TRBV7-7, the J call TRBJ2-1; TRBD1 is a possible D gene (6 bases). The clonotype comes from a woman in her twenties or thirties with acute or convalescent COVID-19. Source material: peripheral blood. The DNA for the CDR3 is TGTGCTAGCAGCCCAACAGGGACGGCGAATGAGCAGTTCTTC. It is translated as CASSPTGTANEQFF.